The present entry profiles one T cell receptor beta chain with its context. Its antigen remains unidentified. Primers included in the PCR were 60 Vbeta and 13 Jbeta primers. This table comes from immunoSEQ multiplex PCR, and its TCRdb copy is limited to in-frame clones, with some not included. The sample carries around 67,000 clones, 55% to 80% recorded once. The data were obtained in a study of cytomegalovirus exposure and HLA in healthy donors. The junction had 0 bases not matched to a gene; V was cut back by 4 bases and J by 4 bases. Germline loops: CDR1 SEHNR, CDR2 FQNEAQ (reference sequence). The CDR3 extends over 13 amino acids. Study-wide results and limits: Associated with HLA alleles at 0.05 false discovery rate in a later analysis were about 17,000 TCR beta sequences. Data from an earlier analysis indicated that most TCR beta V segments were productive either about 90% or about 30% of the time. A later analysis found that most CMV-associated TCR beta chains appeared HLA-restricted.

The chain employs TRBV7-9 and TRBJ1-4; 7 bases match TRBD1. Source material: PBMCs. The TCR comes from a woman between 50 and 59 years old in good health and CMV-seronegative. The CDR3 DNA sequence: TGTGCCAGCAGCTGGGACAGTAATGAAAAACTGTTTTTT. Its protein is CASSWDSNEKLFF.